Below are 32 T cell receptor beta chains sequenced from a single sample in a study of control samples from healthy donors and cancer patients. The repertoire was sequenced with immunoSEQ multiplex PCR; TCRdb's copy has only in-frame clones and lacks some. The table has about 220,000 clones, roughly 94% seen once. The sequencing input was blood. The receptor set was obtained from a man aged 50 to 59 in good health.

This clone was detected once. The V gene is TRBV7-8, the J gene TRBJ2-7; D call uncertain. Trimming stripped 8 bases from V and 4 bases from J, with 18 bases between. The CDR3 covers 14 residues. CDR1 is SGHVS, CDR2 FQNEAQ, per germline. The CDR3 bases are TGTGCCAGCGCTCCGGCCCCCCCCCATTACGAGCAGTACTTC. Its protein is CASAPAPPHYEQYF.

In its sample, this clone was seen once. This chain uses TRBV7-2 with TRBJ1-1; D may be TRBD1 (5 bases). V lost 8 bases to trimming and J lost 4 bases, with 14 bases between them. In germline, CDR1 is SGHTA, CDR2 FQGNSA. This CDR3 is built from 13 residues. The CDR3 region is CASSRGDGTEAFF. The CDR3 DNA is TGTGCCAGCTCTCGGGGGGACGGCACTGAAGCTTTCTTT.

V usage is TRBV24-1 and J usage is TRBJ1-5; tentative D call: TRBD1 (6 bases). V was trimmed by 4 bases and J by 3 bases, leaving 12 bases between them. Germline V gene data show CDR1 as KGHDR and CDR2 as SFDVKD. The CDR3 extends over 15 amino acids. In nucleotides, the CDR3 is TGTGCCACCAGTGACCCCACAGGGCCCAATCAGCCCCAGCATTTT. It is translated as CATSDPTGPNQPQHF.

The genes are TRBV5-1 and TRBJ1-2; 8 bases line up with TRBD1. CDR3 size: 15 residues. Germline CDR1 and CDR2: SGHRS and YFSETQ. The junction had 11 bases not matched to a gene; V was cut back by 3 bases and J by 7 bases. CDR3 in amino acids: CASSSDTGTGVGYTF. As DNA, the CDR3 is TGCGCCAGCAGCTCCGATACCGGGACAGGAGTTGGCTACACCTTC.

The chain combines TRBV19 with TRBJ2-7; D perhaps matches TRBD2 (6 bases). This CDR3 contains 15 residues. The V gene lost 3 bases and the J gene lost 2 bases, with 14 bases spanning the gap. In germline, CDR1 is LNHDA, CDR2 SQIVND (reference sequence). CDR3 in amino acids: CASSMVGAGTYEQYF. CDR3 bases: TGTGCCAGTAGTATGGTAGGGGCGGGGACCTACGAGCAGTACTTC.

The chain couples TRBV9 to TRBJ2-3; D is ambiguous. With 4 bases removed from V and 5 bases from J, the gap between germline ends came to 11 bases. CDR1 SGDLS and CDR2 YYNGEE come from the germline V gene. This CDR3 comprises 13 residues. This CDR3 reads CASSKPPGDTQYF. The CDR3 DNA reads TGTGCCAGCAGCAAACCACCCGGAGATACGCAGTATTTT. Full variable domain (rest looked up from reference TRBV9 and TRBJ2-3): DSGVTQTPKHLITATGQRVTLRCSPRSGDLSVYWYQQSLDQGLQFLIQYYNGEERAKGNILERFSAQQFPDLHSELNLSSLELGDSALYFCASSKPPGDTQYFGPGTRLTVL.

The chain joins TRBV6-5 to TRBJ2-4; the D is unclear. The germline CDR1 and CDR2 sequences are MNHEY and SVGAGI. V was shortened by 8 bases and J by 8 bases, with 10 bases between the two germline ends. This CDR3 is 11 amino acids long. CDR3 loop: CASLGRDIQYF. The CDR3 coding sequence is TGTGCCAGCCTAGGACGTGACATTCAGTACTTC.

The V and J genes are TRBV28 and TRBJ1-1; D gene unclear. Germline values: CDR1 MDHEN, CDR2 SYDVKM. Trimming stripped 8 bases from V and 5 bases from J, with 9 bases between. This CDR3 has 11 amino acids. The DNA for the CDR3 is TGTGCCAGCGAGTTAAGTACTGAAGCTTTCTTT. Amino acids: CASELSTEAFF.

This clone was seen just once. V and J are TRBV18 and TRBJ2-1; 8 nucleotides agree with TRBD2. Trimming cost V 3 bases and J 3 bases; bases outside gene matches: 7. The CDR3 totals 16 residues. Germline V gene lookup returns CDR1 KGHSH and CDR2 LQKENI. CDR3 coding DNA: TGTGCCAGCTCACCCGAAGCGGGGGTTAGCTACAATGAGCAGTTCTTC. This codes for CASSPEAGVSYNEQFF.

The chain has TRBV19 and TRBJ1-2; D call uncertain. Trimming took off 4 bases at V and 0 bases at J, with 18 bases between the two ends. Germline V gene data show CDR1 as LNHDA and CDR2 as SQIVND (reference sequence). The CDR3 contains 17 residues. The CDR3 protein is CASSKAWNVASNYGYTF. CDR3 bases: TGTGCCAGTAGTAAGGCGTGGAATGTAGCCTCTAACTATGGCTACACCTTC.

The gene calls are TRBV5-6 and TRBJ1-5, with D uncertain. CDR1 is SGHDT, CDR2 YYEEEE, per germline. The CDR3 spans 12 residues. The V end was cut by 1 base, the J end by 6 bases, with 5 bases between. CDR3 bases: TGTGCCAGCAGCTTGAGGACTCAGCCCCAGCATTTT. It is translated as CASSLRTQPQHF.

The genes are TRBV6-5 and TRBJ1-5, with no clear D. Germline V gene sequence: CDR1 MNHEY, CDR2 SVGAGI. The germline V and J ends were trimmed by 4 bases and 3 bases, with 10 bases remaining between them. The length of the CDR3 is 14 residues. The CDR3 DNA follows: TGTGCCAGCAGTTCGGACGGTTTCAATCAGCCCCAGCATTTT. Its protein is CASSSDGFNQPQHF.

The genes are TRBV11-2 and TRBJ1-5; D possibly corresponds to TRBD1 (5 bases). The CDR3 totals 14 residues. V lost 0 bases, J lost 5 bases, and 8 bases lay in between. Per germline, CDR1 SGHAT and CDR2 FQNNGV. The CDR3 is CASSLDGGDQPQHF. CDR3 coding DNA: TGTGCCAGCAGCTTAGACGGGGGGGATCAGCCCCAGCATTTT.

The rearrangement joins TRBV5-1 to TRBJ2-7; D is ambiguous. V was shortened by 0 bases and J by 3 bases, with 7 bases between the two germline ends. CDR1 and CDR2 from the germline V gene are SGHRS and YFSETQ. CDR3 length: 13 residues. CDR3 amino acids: CASSLAPNYEQYF. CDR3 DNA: TGCGCCAGCAGCTTGGCCCCAAACTACGAGCAGTACTTC. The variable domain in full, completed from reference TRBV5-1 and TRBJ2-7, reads KAGVTQTPRYLIKTRGQQVTLSCSPISGHRSVSWYQQTPGQGLQFLFEYFSETQRNKGNFPGRFSGRQFSNSRSEMNVSTLELGDSALYLCASSLAPNYEQYFGPGTRLTVT.

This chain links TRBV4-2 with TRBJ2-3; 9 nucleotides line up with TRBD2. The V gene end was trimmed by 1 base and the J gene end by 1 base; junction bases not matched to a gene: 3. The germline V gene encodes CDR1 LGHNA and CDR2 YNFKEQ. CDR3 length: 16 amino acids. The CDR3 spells CASSQAAGGGTDTQYF. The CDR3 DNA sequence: TGTGCCAGCAGCCAAGCAGCGGGGGGAGGCACAGATACGCAGTATTTT.

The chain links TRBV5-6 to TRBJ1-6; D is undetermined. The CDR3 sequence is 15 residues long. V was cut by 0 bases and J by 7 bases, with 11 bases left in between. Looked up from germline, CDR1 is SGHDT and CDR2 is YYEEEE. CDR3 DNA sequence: TGTGCCAGCAGCTTGGAAGGGCGGAAGAATTCACCCCTCCACTTT. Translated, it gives CASSLEGRKNSPLHF.

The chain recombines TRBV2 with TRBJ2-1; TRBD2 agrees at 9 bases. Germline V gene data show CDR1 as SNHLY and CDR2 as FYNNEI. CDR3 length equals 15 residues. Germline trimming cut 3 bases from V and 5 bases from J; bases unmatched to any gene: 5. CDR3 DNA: TGTGCCAGCAGTGAGCGGCTAGCGGGGAACAATGAGCAGTTCTTC. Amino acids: CASSERLAGNNEQFF.

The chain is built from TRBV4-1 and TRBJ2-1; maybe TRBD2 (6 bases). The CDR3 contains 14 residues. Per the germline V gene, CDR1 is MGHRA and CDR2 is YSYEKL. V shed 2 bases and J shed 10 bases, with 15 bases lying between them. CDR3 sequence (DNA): TGCGCCAGCAGCCAAATCTTAGCGGAGGGAGAGCAGTTCTTC. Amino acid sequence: CASSQILAEGEQFF.

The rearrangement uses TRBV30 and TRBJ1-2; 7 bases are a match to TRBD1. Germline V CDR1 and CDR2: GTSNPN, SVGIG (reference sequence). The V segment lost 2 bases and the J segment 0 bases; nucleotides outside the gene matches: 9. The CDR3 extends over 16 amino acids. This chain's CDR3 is CAWSPLTGPANYGYTF. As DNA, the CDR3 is TGTGCCTGGAGTCCCCTGACAGGGCCGGCTAACTATGGCTACACCTTC.

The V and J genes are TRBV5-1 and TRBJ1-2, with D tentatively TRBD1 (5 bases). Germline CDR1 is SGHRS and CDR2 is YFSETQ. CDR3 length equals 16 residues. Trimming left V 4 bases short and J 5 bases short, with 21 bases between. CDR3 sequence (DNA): TGCGCCAGCAGCACTCAAGGGGCAGGAATCGAATATGGCTACACCTTC. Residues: CASSTQGAGIEYGYTF. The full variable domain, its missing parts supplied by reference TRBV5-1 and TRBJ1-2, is KAGVTQTPRYLIKTRGQQVTLSCSPISGHRSVSWYQQTPGQGLQFLFEYFSETQRNKGNFPGRFSGRQFSNSRSEMNVSTLELGDSALYLCASSTQGAGIEYGYTFGSGTRLTVV.

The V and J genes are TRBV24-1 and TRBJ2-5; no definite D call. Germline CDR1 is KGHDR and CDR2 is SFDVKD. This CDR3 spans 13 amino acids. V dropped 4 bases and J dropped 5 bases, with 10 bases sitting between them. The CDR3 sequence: CATSDPSRETQYF. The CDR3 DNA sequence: TGTGCCACCAGTGACCCGAGTCGGGAGACCCAGTACTTC.

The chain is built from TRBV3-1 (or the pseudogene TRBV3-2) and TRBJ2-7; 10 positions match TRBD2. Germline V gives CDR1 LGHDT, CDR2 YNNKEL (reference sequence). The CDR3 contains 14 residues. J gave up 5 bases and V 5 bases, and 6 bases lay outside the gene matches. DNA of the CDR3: TGTGCCAGCAGCTTTAGCGGGGGGAGTAACGAGCAGTACGTC. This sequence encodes CASSFSGGSNEQYV.

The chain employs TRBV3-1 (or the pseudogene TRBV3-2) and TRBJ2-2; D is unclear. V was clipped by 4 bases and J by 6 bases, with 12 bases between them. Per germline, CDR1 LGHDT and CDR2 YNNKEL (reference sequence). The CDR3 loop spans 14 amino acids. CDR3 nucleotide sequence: TGTGCCAGCAGCCGCCATGAGATGGCCGGGGAGCTGTTTTTT. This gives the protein CASSRHEMAGELFF.

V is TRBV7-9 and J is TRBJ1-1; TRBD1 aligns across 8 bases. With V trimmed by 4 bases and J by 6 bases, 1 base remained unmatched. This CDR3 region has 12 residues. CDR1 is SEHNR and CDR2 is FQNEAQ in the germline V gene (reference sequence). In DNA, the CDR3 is TGTGCCAGCAGCTCGACAGGGGCTGAAGCTTTCTTT. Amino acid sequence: CASSSTGAEAFF. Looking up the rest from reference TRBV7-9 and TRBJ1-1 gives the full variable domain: DTGVSQNPRHKITKRGQNVTFRCDPISEHNRLYWYRQTLGQGPEFLTYFQNEAQLEKSRLLSDRFSAERPKGSFSTLEIQRTEQGDSAMYLCASSSTGAEAFFGQGTRLTVV.

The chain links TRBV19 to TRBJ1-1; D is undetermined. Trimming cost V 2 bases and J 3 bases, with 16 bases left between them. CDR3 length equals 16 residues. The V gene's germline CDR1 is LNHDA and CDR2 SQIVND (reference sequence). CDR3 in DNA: TGTGCCAGTAGTATAATCCTGGGCTCTGTAGACACTGAAGCTTTCTTT. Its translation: CASSIILGSVDTEAFF.

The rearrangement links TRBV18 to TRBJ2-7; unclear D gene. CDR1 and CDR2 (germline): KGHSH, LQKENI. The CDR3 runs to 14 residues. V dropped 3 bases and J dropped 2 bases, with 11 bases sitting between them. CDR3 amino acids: CASSPERQTYEQYV. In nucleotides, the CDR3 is TGTGCCAGCTCACCGGAAAGGCAGACCTACGAGCAGTACGTC.

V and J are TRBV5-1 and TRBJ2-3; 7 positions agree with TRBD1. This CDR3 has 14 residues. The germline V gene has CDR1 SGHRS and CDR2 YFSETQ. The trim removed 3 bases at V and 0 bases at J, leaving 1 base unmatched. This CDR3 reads CASSSGGSTDTQYF. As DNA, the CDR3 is TGCGCCAGCAGCTCAGGGGGTAGCACAGATACGCAGTATTTT.

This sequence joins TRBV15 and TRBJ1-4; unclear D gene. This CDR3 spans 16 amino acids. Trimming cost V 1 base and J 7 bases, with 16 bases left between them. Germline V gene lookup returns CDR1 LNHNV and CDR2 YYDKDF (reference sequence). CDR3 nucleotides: TGTGCCACCAGCAGAGCCCCCCCAAAGAATGCTGAAAAACTGTTTTTT. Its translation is CATSRAPPKNAEKLFF. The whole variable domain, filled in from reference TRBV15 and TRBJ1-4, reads DAMVIQNPRYQVTQFGKPVTLSCSQTLNHNVMYWYQQKSSQAPKLLFHYYDKDFNNEADTPDNFQSRRPNTSFCFLDIRSPGLGDTAMYLCATSRAPPKNAEKLFFGSGTQLSVL.

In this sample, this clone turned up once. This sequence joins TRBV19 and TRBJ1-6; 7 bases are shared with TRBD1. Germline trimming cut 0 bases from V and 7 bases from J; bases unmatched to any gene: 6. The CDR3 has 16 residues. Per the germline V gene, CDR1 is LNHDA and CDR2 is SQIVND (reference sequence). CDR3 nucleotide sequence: TGTGCCAGTAGTATAGATACGGGACAGAGAAATTCACCCCTCCACTTT. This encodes CASSIDTGQRNSPLHF.

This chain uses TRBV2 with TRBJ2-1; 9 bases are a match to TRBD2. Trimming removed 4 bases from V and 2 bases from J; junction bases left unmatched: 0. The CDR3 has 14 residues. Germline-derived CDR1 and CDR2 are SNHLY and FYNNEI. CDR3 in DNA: TGTGCCAGCAGTGGACTAGCGGCCTACAATGAGCAGTTCTTC. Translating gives CASSGLAAYNEQFF.

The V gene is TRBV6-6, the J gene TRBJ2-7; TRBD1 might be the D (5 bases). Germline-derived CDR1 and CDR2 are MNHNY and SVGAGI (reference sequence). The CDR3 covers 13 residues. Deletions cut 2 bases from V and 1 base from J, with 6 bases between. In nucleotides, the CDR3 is TGTGCCAGCAGTTACGACAGTTCCTACGAGCAGTACGTC. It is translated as CASSYDSSYEQYV.

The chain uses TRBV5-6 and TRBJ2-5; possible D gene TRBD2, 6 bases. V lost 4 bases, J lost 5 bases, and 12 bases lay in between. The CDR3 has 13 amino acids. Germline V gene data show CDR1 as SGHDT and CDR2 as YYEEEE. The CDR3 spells CASSIGTLETQYF. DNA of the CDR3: TGTGCCAGCAGCATCGGGACTCTGGAGACCCAGTACTTC.